The 26 T cell receptor beta chains presented below share a single source sample, sequenced in a study of blood T cells in healthy people across ages. Next came a second PCR, run for about 7 to 12 cycles, which used a sample-barcoded 5' primer along with a J-beta primer mix. Via MiXCR, TCRdb re-called the 5' RACE reads, giving one row per CDR3 protein. Here the sample spans approximately 770,000 distinct CDR3 sequences, 55% to 70% being singletons. Sequencing was carried out using blood. Receptors were obtained from a man aged 25 to 40 in good health.

This clonotype was picked up a small number of times. V gene TRBV4-2 combines with J gene TRBJ2-4, with D perhaps TRBD1 (6 bases). Between the trimmed V and J ends, which lost 0 bases and 13 bases, there was a span of 10 bases. Germline V CDR1 and CDR2: LGHNA, YNFKEQ. This CDR3 has 12 residues. The CDR3 region is CASSQDSGQQYF. The CDR3 bases are TGTGCCAGCAGCCAAGATTCCGGACAGCAGTACTTC.

The V call is TRBV2, the J call TRBJ2-1; D uncertain. V gave up 4 bases and J gave up 0 bases, with 13 bases separating them. This CDR3 region has 16 residues. The germline gives CDR1 SNHLY, CDR2 FYNNEI. CDR3 nucleotide sequence: TGTGCCAGCAGTGGCGGTGGCAGTACCTCCTACAATGAGCAGTTCTTC. Protein: CASSGGGSTSYNEQFF.

This chain connects TRBV20-1 to TRBJ2-1; TRBD2 aligns across 7 bases. V shed 5 bases and J 0 bases; nucleotides not matched to a gene: 7. CDR1 and CDR2 (germline): DFQATT, SNEGSKA (reference sequence). The CDR3 has 15 amino acids. As DNA, the CDR3 is TGCAGTGCTGAGCTAGCGGTGAGCTCCTACAATGAGCAGTTCTTC. Translation: CSAELAVSSYNEQFF.

Here the CDR3 DNA reads TGTGCCAGCAGTTTACCGACTAGCGGGACTGACGAGCAGTACTTC. Translated: CASSLPTSGTDEQYF. This chain links TRBV12-3 or TRBV12-4 with TRBJ2-7, with TRBD2 identical over 11 bases. CDR3 size: 15 residues. With V trimmed by 2 bases and J by 5 bases, 5 bases remained unmatched.

This chain links TRBV20-1 with TRBJ2-6, with 9 bases aligning to TRBD1. Unmatched junction bases numbered 8, after V lost 6 bases and J lost 5 bases. Germline CDR1 reads DFQATT; CDR2 reads SNEGSKA (reference sequence). The CDR3 has 15 amino acids. The CDR3 is CSAGTGPDRANVLTF. The CDR3 nucleotides read TGCAGTGCGGGGACAGGGCCCGATAGGGCCAACGTCCTGACTTTC.

This chain links TRBV29-1 with TRBJ2-3, with unresolved D. Germline values: CDR1 SQVTM, CDR2 ANQGSEA. The CDR3 has 12 residues. Trimming left V 5 bases short and J 4 bases short, with 10 bases between. The CDR3 region is CSVSPDPDTQYF. In DNA, the CDR3 is TGCAGCGTTTCCCCCGACCCAGATACGCAGTATTTT.

The chain uses TRBV20-1 and TRBJ2-1; D might be TRBD2 (5 bases). The CDR3 has 12 amino acids. CDR1 is DFQATT and CDR2 is SNEGSKA in the germline V gene (reference sequence). Trimming left V 1 base short and J 11 bases short, with 12 bases between. The CDR3 sequence is CSARAPGRKQFF. The DNA for the CDR3 is TGCAGTGCTAGAGCTCCGGGGAGAAAGCAGTTCTTC.

The chain links TRBV4-2 to TRBJ1-2, with 7 bases fitting TRBD1. V gave up 0 bases and J gave up 4 bases; unmatched junction bases: 8. There are 16 residues in the CDR3. Germline V gives CDR1 LGHNA, CDR2 YNFKEQ. In nucleotides, the CDR3 is TGTGCCAGCAGCCAAGAAAGGTCAGGGGGGATCTATGGCTACACCTTC. Residues: CASSQERSGGIYGYTF.

This chain uses TRBV4-1 with TRBJ1-2; 8 bases align to TRBD1. This CDR3 region has 14 residues. Germline values: CDR1 MGHRA, CDR2 YSYEKL. V was clipped by 0 bases and J by 6 bases; unmatched bases: 3. The CDR3 sequence is CASSQEDRGNGYTF. CDR3 DNA: TGCGCCAGCAGCCAAGAAGACAGGGGAAATGGCTACACCTTC.

The genes are TRBV14 and TRBJ2-6, with 8 nucleotides matching TRBD1. Per the germline V gene, CDR1 is SGHDN and CDR2 is FVKESK. Trimming removed 4 bases from V and 4 bases from J; junction bases left unmatched: 9. The CDR3 is 17 residues long. CDR3 sequence (DNA): TGTGCCAGCAGCCTTTGGCAGGGGGCAACCGGGGCCAACGTCCTGACTTTC. Protein: CASSLWQGATGANVLTF.

This sequence joins TRBV6-5 and TRBJ2-5; no clear D. This CDR3 comprises 13 residues. CDR1 is MNHEY, CDR2 SVGAGI, per germline. Trimming pared 6 bases from V and 3 bases from J, leaving 11 bases between. This chain's CDR3 is CASRLGVKETQYF. The CDR3 DNA reads as TGTGCCAGCAGACTTGGGGTAAAAGAGACCCAGTACTTC.

This clonotype has only a few counts. The chain joins TRBV7-2 to TRBJ2-4; no firm D call. Germline CDR1 SGHTA, CDR2 FQGNSA. This CDR3 has 14 amino acids. V was clipped by 5 bases and J by 0 bases, with 8 bases between them. The DNA of the CDR3 is TGTGCCAGCAGCCACAACCGAGCCAAAAACATTCAGTACTTC. Protein sequence: CASSHNRAKNIQYF.

J is TRBJ2-5 and V is TRBV2; no clear D gene. CDR1 and CDR2 from the germline V gene are SNHLY and FYNNEI. V lost 6 bases and J lost 5, with 10 bases in between. The CDR3 runs to 12 residues. The CDR3 sequence is CASRQTAETQYF. DNA of the CDR3: TGTGCCAGCAGACAAACTGCGGAGACCCAGTACTTC.

The V gene is TRBV20-1, the J gene TRBJ2-7; TRBD2 aligns across 10 bases. The CDR3 consists of 14 residues. Unmatched junction bases numbered 9, after V lost 5 bases and J lost 5 bases. Germline values: CDR1 DFQATT, CDR2 SNEGSKA (reference sequence). This CDR3 is CSADRTSGNDEQYF. The DNA of the CDR3 is TGCAGTGCTGACCGGACTAGCGGAAACGACGAGCAGTACTTC.

V usage is TRBV9 and J usage is TRBJ2-5, with a possible D match to TRBD2 (6 bases). CDR3 length equals 15 residues. The germline V gene has CDR1 SGDLS and CDR2 YYNGEE. The ends were cut back, 2 bases at V and 11 bases at J, with 22 bases in the middle. The CDR3 region has the DNA TGTGCCAGCAGCGTCTCTAGCGTTGGCTACAATGAGCAGTACTTC. This sequence encodes CASSVSSVGYNEQYF.

The chain recombines TRBV6-7 with TRBJ2-7; weak D call: TRBD2 (6 bases). TRBV6-7 is labeled an ORF, and its function is uncertain. V lost 0 bases, J lost 7 bases, and 19 bases lay in between. The length of the CDR3 is 16 residues. The CDR3 region is CASSYSMAGPLLEQYF. As DNA, the CDR3 is TGTGCCAGCAGTTACTCGATGGCGGGGCCCCTTTTGGAGCAGTACTTC.

V usage is TRBV6-2 or TRBV6-3 and J usage is TRBJ2-5; perhaps D is TRBD1 or TRBD2 (5 bases each). CDR1 is MNHEY and CDR2 is SVGEGT in the germline V gene. Deletions cut 5 bases from V and 5 bases from J, with 18 bases between. This CDR3 is built from 15 residues. This CDR3 is CASSHRDPGGETQYF. CDR3 coding DNA: TGTGCCAGCAGTCACCGGGACCCCGGCGGGGAGACCCAGTACTTC.

In its sample, this clonotype was seen a few times. The J gene is TRBJ2-3, the V gene TRBV20-1; 7 nucleotides line up with TRBD1. The CDR3 has 13 residues. Germline CDR1 and CDR2: DFQATT and SNEGSKA (reference sequence). V lost 3 bases, J lost 0 bases, and 0 bases stayed unmatched. The CDR3 sequence is CSARGQSTDTQYF. The CDR3 nucleotides read TGCAGTGCTAGGGGACAGAGCACAGATACGCAGTATTTT.

The chain employs TRBV6-1 and TRBJ1-2, with a tentative D call TRBD1 (5 bases). The CDR3 extends over 13 amino acids. Trimming cost V 1 base and J 4 bases, with 7 bases left between them. Per germline, CDR1 MNHNS and CDR2 SASEGT. The CDR3 nucleotides read TGTGCCAGCAGTGAAGTTCAGGGCTATGGCTACACCTTC. Translation: CASSEVQGYGYTF.

The chain has TRBV15 and TRBJ2-2; D is perhaps TRBD2 (6 bases). Trimming cost V 0 bases and J 5 bases, with 10 bases left between them. The CDR3 runs to 15 residues. Germline CDR1 LNHNV, CDR2 YYDKDF (reference sequence). CDR3 amino acids: CATSRDVEGTGELFF. CDR3 in DNA: TGTGCCACCAGCAGAGATGTGGAGGGAACCGGGGAGCTGTTTTTT. Drawing the rest from reference TRBV15 and TRBJ2-2, the complete variable domain is DAMVIQNPRYQVTQFGKPVTLSCSQTLNHNVMYWYQQKSSQAPKLLFHYYDKDFNNEADTPDNFQSRRPNTSFCFLDIRSPGLGDTAMYLCATSRDVEGTGELFFGEGSRLTVL.

J is TRBJ2-5 and V is TRBV6-6; D gene unclear. Trimming left V 5 bases short and J 4 bases short, with 14 bases between. Germline CDR1 and CDR2: MNHNY and SVGAGI (reference sequence). The CDR3 runs 14 residues. CDR3 sequence reads: CASSPPRGGETQYF. The CDR3 DNA reads TGTGCCAGCAGTCCCCCGAGAGGCGGAGAGACCCAGTACTTC.

The sample holds one count of this clonotype. The CDR3 loop reads CASRASSPLHF. As DNA, the CDR3 is TGTGCCAGCAGGGCGAGTTCACCCCTCCACTTT. V is TRBV28 and J is TRBJ1-6; unclear D gene. This CDR3 is built from 11 residues. CDR1 MDHEN and CDR2 SYDVKM come from the germline V gene. Between the trimmed V and J ends, which lost 6 bases and 9 bases, there was a span of 6 bases.

This clonotype has at least ten counts. The chain recombines TRBV3-1 with TRBJ2-3; D tentatively reads TRBD1 or TRBD2 (7 bases each). The V gene lost 0 bases and the J gene lost 4 bases, with 23 bases spanning the gap. There are 19 residues in the CDR3. Per germline, CDR1 LGHDT and CDR2 YNNKEL (reference sequence). CDR3 coding DNA: TGTGCCAGCAGCCAAGATCTTGTGGGAGGGGGCGGAATCGCAGATACGCAGTATTTT. Amino acids: CASSQDLVGGGGIADTQYF.

The V and J genes are TRBV4-2 and TRBJ1-1; D gene ambiguous. This CDR3 spans 15 amino acids. V lost 1 base to trimming and J lost 3 bases, with 12 bases between them. Germline CDR1 LGHNA, CDR2 YNFKEQ. CDR3 in DNA: TGTGCCAGCAGCCAAGTGGCCGGGTGGTACACTGAAGCTTTCTTT. Translated, it gives CASSQVAGWYTEAFF.

The chain employs TRBV7-9 and TRBJ2-7; perhaps D is TRBD1 or TRBD2 (5 bases each). The CDR3 has 15 residues. With 4 bases removed from V and 2 bases from J, the gap between germline ends came to 15 bases. Germline values: CDR1 SEHNR, CDR2 FQNEAQ (reference sequence). This CDR3 is CASSSTGTPTYEQYF. CDR3 in DNA: TGTGCCAGCAGCTCGACCGGGACCCCGACCTACGAGCAGTACTTC.

This chain joins TRBV18 and TRBJ1-2; D unclear. The CDR3 loop spans 15 amino acids. Trimming removed 1 base at V and 4 bases at J, with 13 bases between. Germline CDR1 and CDR2: KGHSH and LQKENI. This CDR3 is CASSPQRKLTYGYTF. In DNA form, the CDR3 reads TGTGCCAGCTCACCACAACGGAAACTGACCTATGGCTACACCTTC.